This TCR beta chain was recovered during a study of shared clonotypes between healthy human individuals. Across the whole study: The donor pool was made up of a couple of women and a few men aged 18 to 49. Regarding the study as a whole: Estimated richness was generally greater in naive than memory subsets. An effect of sequencing depth on clonotype sharing among donors was expected.

Repertoires were generated with immunoSEQ multiplex PCR, while TCRdb's copy carries only in-frame clones and drops some. The sample lists about 2 million clones; approximately 95% were seen once. The CDR3 spans 11 residues. V was cut by 5 bases and J by 7 bases, with 9 bases left in between. Germline CDR1 DFQATT, CDR2 SNEGSKA (reference sequence). Concerning this clone itself: The antigen remains unidentified.

Sequencing was carried out using naive CD4+ T cells sorted from blood. Subset noted: CD45RA+ positively selected. The source of this sequence is a man in his late teens or twenties in good health. This chain connects TRBV20-1 to TRBJ1-5; D is unclear. The CDR3 nucleotides read TGCAGTGCTGGGCTTCAACAGCCCCAGCATTTT. Translating gives CSAGLQQPQHF.